This entry is about one T cell receptor (beta chain). The antigen remains unidentified. The length of the CDR3 is 16 residues. Per germline, CDR1 LGHNA and CDR2 YNFKEQ. The V gene lost 0 bases and the J gene lost 5 bases, with 13 bases spanning the gap. With a J-beta primer mix and a sample-barcoded 5' primer, a second PCR ran about 7 to 12 cycles. TCRdb ran MiXCR on the 5' RACE reads and lists one entry per CDR3 protein. The table shows hundreds of thousands of distinct CDR3 sequences, with approximately 48% occurring only once. The data belong to a study of blood T cells in healthy people across ages. The study's findings and limits: Compared with aged donors, long-lived donors showed fewer expanded clones, suggesting selection. Possibly confounding the expanded clonotype changes was the fact that donor CMV status was unknown. TCR beta diversity, measured per million T cells, fell in a roughly linear way with age.

J is TRBJ2-2 and V is TRBV4-2; D tentatively fits TRBD1 or TRBD2 (6 bases each). This TCR was sampled from a man aged 55 to 70 in good health. Sequencing used blood. CDR3 region: CASSQDWGAVTGELFF. The DNA for the CDR3 is TGTGCCAGCAGCCAAGATTGGGGGGCTGTTACCGGGGAGCTGTTTTTT.